This entry lists 2 T cell receptor beta chains sequenced from one sample in a study of shared clonotypes between healthy human individuals. Assay used: immunoSEQ multiplex PCR; TCRdb lists only in-frame clones, some missing. The repertoire holds millions of clones, 85% to 95% seen once, with about 0.39% in the top ten. The sample comprised naive CD4+ T cells from PBMCs. The subset here: CD45RA+ positively selected. These receptors came from a man aged 18 to 29 in good health. Some clones in this sample may be carry-over from other donors' samples.

This chain connects TRBV7-3 to TRBJ2-3; D might be TRBD2 (6 bases). V lost 6 bases, J lost 0 bases, and 7 bases lay in between. The length of the CDR3 is 13 residues. Germline V CDR1 and CDR2: SGHTA, FQGTGA. The DNA for the CDR3 is TGTGCCAGCAGGGAGGGGAGCACAGATACGCAGTATTTT. Residues: CASREGSTDTQYF.

As for this clone: This specimen includes other DNA sequences encoding the same CDR3. The chain couples TRBV25-1 to TRBJ2-5; weak D call: TRBD1 (7 bases). V dropped 6 bases and J dropped 5 bases, with 13 bases sitting between them. CDR1 MGHDK and CDR2 SYGVNS come from the germline V gene. This CDR3 region has 13 residues. CDR3 loop: CASREGARETQYF. The CDR3, as DNA: TGTGCCAGCAGGGAGGGGGCGCGGGAGACCCAGTACTTC.